The clone carrying this T cell receptor (beta chain) occurred a few times. Its antigen is unidentified. Each person with ophthalmopathy scored at least 3 on the Clinical Activity Score, reached NOSPECS grade 4 or higher, and had been ill under 3 months. PBMCs were collected from an approximately 9.3 ml volume of fresh peripheral blood. The sample originates from a study of T cells in Graves' hyperthyroidism and ophthalmopathy. General study findings and limits: Most thyroid-expanded clonotypes above 0.001 were also found in blood.

RNA transcripts gave rise to amplified TCR beta CDR3 regions. First-round RT-PCR of the TCR CDR3 relied on the HTBI primer set. From the multiplex PCR reads, TCRdb called clonotypes with MiXCR, one entry per CDR3 protein. The sample has about 600,000 distinct CDR3 sequences; roughly 16% are singletons. Sequenced input: blood. The source is a woman aged 40 to 49 with Graves' ophthalmopathy.

Written as DNA, the CDR3 is TGTGCCAGCAGCTCGGACTCGTTTTACGAGCAGTACTTC. This encodes CASSSDSFYEQYF. The chain combines TRBV5-8 with TRBJ2-7; D possibly corresponds to TRBD2 (5 bases). Germline V gives CDR1 SGHTS, CDR2 YDEGEE. V shed 3 bases and J shed 4 bases, with 11 bases lying between them. The CDR3 contains 13 residues.